A single sample gave rise to the 9 T cell receptor beta chains below, sequenced in a study of cytomegalovirus exposure and HLA in healthy donors. PCR primers comprised 60 Vbeta and 13 Jbeta primers. The protocol was immunoSEQ multiplex PCR, while the TCRdb copy is restricted to in-frame clones and leaves out a portion. The table gives around 120,000 clones; the top ten clones make up more than 3% of it. The sample was PBMCs. The source of these receptors is a young man in good health and CMV-seronegative.

The genes are TRBV9 and TRBJ2-5; D is uncertain. From germline, CDR1 is SGDLS and CDR2 YYNGEE. V gave up 0 bases and J gave up 5 bases, with 17 bases separating them. CDR3 length: 16 amino acids. The CDR3 sequence is CASSVASAVSGETQYF. CDR3 sequence (DNA): TGTGCCAGCAGCGTAGCGAGCGCGGTGTCTGGGGAGACCCAGTACTTC.

V gene TRBV2 combines with J gene TRBJ2-1; 7 bases match TRBD2. V lost 6 bases, J lost 2 bases, and 16 bases stayed unmatched. The germline V gene has CDR1 SNHLY and CDR2 FYNNEI. The CDR3 length is 18 residues. CDR3 loop: CASSRGVGGPGTYNEQFF. CDR3 nucleotides: TGTGCCAGCAGCCGAGGTGTGGGAGGGCCTGGGACCTACAATGAGCAGTTCTTC.

The chain is built from TRBV6-1 and TRBJ2-5; tentative D call: TRBD2 (6 bases). The CDR3 totals 13 residues. The germline V gene has CDR1 MNHNS and CDR2 SASEGT. V was cut by 5 bases and J by 5 bases, with 12 bases left in between. The DNA for the CDR3 is TGTGCCAGCAGTCCGGGACTGCGGGAGACCCAGTACTTC. It is translated as CASSPGLRETQYF.

V gene TRBV4-2 combines with J gene TRBJ2-7, with no clear D. Trimming pared 0 bases from V and 3 bases from J, leaving 12 bases between. The CDR3 length is 15 residues. Germline V gives CDR1 LGHNA, CDR2 YNFKEQ. The CDR3, as DNA: TGTGCCAGCAGCCAAGAAAAGTCGGTGAACTACGAGCAGTACTTC. This codes for CASSQEKSVNYEQYF.

The chain couples TRBV19 to TRBJ1-5; 11 nucleotides agree with TRBD1. The CDR3 is made up of 16 amino acids. The germline V gene encodes CDR1 LNHDA and CDR2 SQIVND (reference sequence). J gave up 4 bases and V 3 bases, and 5 bases lay outside the gene matches. The DNA for the CDR3 is TGTGCCAGTAGTATCTGGGGACAGGGGGGTAATCAGCCCCAGCATTTT. Amino acids: CASSIWGQGGNQPQHF. Variable domain in full (rest from reference TRBV19 and TRBJ1-5): DGGITQSPKYLFRKEGQNVTLSCEQNLNHDAMYWYRQDPGQGLRLIYYSQIVNDFQKGDIAEGYSVSREKKESFPLTVTSAQKNPTAFYLCASSIWGQGGNQPQHFGDGTRLSIL.

The chain employs TRBV6-1 and TRBJ2-7; TRBD2 aligns across 7 bases. In germline, CDR1 is MNHNS, CDR2 SASEGT. The CDR3 sequence is 14 residues long. J gave up 2 bases and V 5 bases, and 6 bases lay outside the gene matches. The chain's CDR3 is CASSQRGRTYEQYF. CDR3 DNA sequence: TGTGCCAGCAGTCAGCGGGGACGGACCTACGAGCAGTACTTC.

The chain links TRBV6-1 to TRBJ2-7, with 8 bases matching TRBD1. CDR3 size: 14 residues. Germline lookup yields CDR1 MNHNS and CDR2 SASEGT. J lost 2 bases, V lost 6 bases, and 6 bases had no gene match. The CDR3 coding sequence is TGTGCCAGCAGGACGACAGGGGCCCCCTACGAGCAGTACTTC. It codes for CASRTTGAPYEQYF.

The gene calls are TRBV2 and TRBJ2-7; 9 bases fit TRBD1. The CDR3 extends over 12 amino acids. The ends lost 9 bases at V and 2 bases at J; junction bases unmatched: 2. Per the germline V gene, CDR1 is SNHLY and CDR2 is FYNNEI. The CDR3 loop reads CARRQGAYEQYF. The DNA of the CDR3 is TGTGCCAGACGACAGGGGGCCTACGAGCAGTACTTC. Full variable domain (outside the CDR3, taken from reference TRBV2 and TRBJ2-7): EPEVTQTPSHQVTQMGQEVILRCVPISNHLYFYWYRQILGQKVEFLVSFYNNEISEKSEIFDDQFSVERPDGSNFTLKIRSTKLEDSAMYFCARRQGAYEQYFGPGTRLTVT.

This sequence joins TRBV30 and TRBJ1-2, with D possibly matching TRBD1 (5 bases). The germline gives CDR1 GTSNPN, CDR2 SVGIG (reference sequence). Trimming removed 0 bases from V and 5 bases from J, with 16 bases in between. This CDR3 is 15 amino acids long. This CDR3 is CAWSVLTFSGYGYTF. The CDR3 nucleotides are TGTGCCTGGAGTGTACTAACCTTTTCAGGGTATGGCTACACCTTC.